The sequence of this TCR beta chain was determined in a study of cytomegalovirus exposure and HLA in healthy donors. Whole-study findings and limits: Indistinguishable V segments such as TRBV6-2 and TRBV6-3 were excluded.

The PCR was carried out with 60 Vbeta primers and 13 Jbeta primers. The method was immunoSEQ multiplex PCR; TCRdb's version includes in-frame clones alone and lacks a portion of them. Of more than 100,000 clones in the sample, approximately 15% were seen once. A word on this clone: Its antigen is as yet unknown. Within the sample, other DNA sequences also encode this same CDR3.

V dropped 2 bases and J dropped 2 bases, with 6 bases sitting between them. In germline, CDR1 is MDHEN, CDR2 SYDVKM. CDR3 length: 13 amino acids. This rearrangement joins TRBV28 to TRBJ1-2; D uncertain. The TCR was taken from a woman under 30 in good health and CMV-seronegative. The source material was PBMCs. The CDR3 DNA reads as TGTGCCAGCAGTTTAACTGCGAACTATGGCTACACCTTC. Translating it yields CASSLTANYGYTF.